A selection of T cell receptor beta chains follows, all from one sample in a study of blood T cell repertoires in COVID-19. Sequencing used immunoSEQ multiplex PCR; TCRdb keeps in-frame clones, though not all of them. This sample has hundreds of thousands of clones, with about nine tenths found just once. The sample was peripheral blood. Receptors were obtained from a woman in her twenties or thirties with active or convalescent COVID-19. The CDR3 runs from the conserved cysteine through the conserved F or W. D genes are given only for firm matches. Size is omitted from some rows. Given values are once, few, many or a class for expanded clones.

cdr3_aa: CASSRSRTRPGPFNYGYTF; cdr3_nt: TGTGCCAGCAGCCGATCCCGGACAAGACCCGGACCATTTAACTATGGCTACACCTTC; j_call: TRBJ1-2; clone_size: few; v_call: TRBV11-2; d_call: NA
cdr3_aa: CSAERETQYF; cdr3_nt: TGCAGTGCGGAGAGGGAGACCCAGTACTTC; j_call: TRBJ2-5; clone_size: NA; v_call: TRBV20-1; d_call: NA
cdr3_aa: CASSLQKQGSGSPLHF; cdr3_nt: TGTGCCAGCTCACTACAGAAGCAGGGTTCTGGGTCACCCCTCCACTTT; j_call: TRBJ1-6; clone_size: NA; v_call: TRBV18; d_call: NA
cdr3_aa: CASSLTGRKAEAFF; cdr3_nt: TGTGCCAGCAGTCTTACAGGTAGGAAGGCTGAAGCTTTCTTT; j_call: TRBJ1-1; clone_size: NA; v_call: TRBV6-5; d_call: NA
cdr3_aa: CASSFTHSQGPNSPLHF; cdr3_nt: TGTGCCAGCAGTTTTACGCACTCTCAGGGTCCAAATTCACCCCTCCACTTT; j_call: TRBJ1-6; clone_size: NA; v_call: TRBV27; d_call: NA
cdr3_aa: CASRVTGDTEAFF; cdr3_nt: TGTGCCAGCAGAGTGACAGGGGACACTGAAGCTTTCTTT; j_call: TRBJ1-1; clone_size: NA; v_call: TRBV6-5; d_call: TRBD1
cdr3_aa: CASSRQGADTQYF; cdr3_nt: TGTGCCAGCAGCAGACAGGGTGCAGATACGCAGTATTTT; j_call: TRBJ2-3; clone_size: NA; v_call: TRBV25-1; d_call: TRBD1
cdr3_aa: CAWVGGGRTEAFF; cdr3_nt: TGTGCCTGGGTCGGGGGTGGTCGGACTGAAGCTTTCTTT; j_call: TRBJ1-1; clone_size: NA; v_call: TRBV30; d_call: NA
cdr3_aa: CASSQPGTGVEKLFF; cdr3_nt: TGTGCCAGCAGCCAACCCGGGACAGGGGTTGAAAAACTGTTTTTT; j_call: TRBJ1-4; clone_size: few; v_call: TRBV2; d_call: TRBD1
cdr3_aa: CASSIVWRDGYTF; cdr3_nt: TGTGCCAGTAGTATAGTATGGCGGGATGGCTACACCTTC; j_call: TRBJ1-2; clone_size: NA; v_call: TRBV19; d_call: NA
cdr3_aa: CATRSDYNEKLFF; cdr3_nt: TGCGCCACCCGGTCTGACTATAATGAAAAACTGTTTTTT; j_call: TRBJ1-4; clone_size: NA; v_call: TRBV10-2; d_call: NA
cdr3_aa: CASSDLLRADTQYF; cdr3_nt: TGTGCCAGCAGCGACTTATTACGGGCAGATACGCAGTATTTT; j_call: TRBJ2-3; clone_size: NA; v_call: TRBV11-2; d_call: NA
cdr3_aa: CASSYDSWGEVSPLHF; cdr3_nt: TGTGCCAGCAGCTACGATAGTTGGGGGGAGGTTTCACCCCTCCACTTT; j_call: TRBJ1-6; clone_size: NA; v_call: TRBV5-4; d_call: NA
cdr3_aa: CASSWTAEAFF; cdr3_nt: TGTGCCAGCAGCTGGACAGCTGAAGCTTTCTTT; j_call: TRBJ1-1; clone_size: NA; v_call: TRBV11-2; d_call: NA
cdr3_aa: CASSYGQGVVTEAFF; cdr3_nt: TGTGCCAGCAGTTACGGACAGGGGGTAGTAACTGAAGCTTTCTTT; j_call: TRBJ1-1; clone_size: NA; v_call: TRBV6-5; d_call: TRBD1
cdr3_aa: CASSQTGSTEAFF; cdr3_nt: TGCGCCAGCAGCCAAACAGGGTCCACTGAAGCTTTCTTT; j_call: TRBJ1-1; clone_size: NA; v_call: TRBV4-1; d_call: NA
cdr3_aa: CASSLRDRSGYEQYF; cdr3_nt: TGCGCCAGCAGTCTCCGGGACAGGTCTGGGTACGAGCAGTACTTC; j_call: TRBJ2-7; clone_size: NA; v_call: TRBV5-1; d_call: TRBD1
cdr3_aa: CASSHSRLSSYNEQFF; cdr3_nt: TGTGCCAGCAGCCACTCGAGATTGAGCTCCTACAATGAGCAGTTCTTC; j_call: TRBJ2-1; clone_size: NA; v_call: TRBV3-1/TRBV3-2; d_call: NA
cdr3_aa: CASSSGQGPHEQYF; cdr3_nt: TGCGCCAGCAGCTCGGGACAGGGTCCCCACGAGCAGTACTTC; j_call: TRBJ2-7; clone_size: NA; v_call: TRBV5-1; d_call: TRBD1
cdr3_aa: CASRRTGDNEKLFF; cdr3_nt: TGTGCCAGCAGGAGGACAGGAGATAATGAAAAACTGTTTTTT; j_call: TRBJ1-4; clone_size: NA; v_call: TRBV7-8; d_call: TRBD1
cdr3_aa: CASSHALDPTAGGNYWETQYF; cdr3_nt: TGCGCCAGCAGCCATGCCTTGGACCCAACAGCGGGAGGGAACTATTGGGAGACCCAGTACTTC; j_call: TRBJ2-5; clone_size: NA; v_call: TRBV4-1; d_call: TRBD2
cdr3_aa: CAWSPGQGQGYTF; cdr3_nt: TGTGCCTGGAGTCCCGGACAGGGGCAGGGCTACACCTTC; j_call: TRBJ1-2; clone_size: NA; v_call: TRBV30; d_call: TRBD1
cdr3_aa: CAWRTLAGDADTQYF; cdr3_nt: TGTGCCTGGAGGACTCTAGCGGGAGATGCAGATACGCAGTATTTT; j_call: TRBJ2-3; clone_size: NA; v_call: TRBV30; d_call: TRBD2
cdr3_aa: CASSLGTGGISGNTIYF; cdr3_nt: TGTGCCAGCAGCTTGGGGACAGGGGGCATTTCTGGAAACACCATATATTTT; j_call: TRBJ1-3; clone_size: NA; v_call: TRBV5-6; d_call: TRBD1
cdr3_aa: CASRYRGEPAGNTIYF; cdr3_nt: TGTGCCAGCCGATACCGTGGAGAGCCGGCCGGAAACACCATATATTTT; j_call: TRBJ1-3; clone_size: NA; v_call: TRBV25-1; d_call: NA
cdr3_aa: CASSSDRGLYNEQFF; cdr3_nt: TGTGCCAGCAGCTCGGACAGGGGGCTTTACAATGAGCAGTTCTTC; j_call: TRBJ2-1; clone_size: NA; v_call: TRBV11-2; d_call: TRBD1
cdr3_aa: CASRFFSGNTIYF; cdr3_nt: TGTGCCAGCAGGTTCTTCTCTGGAAACACCATATATTTT; j_call: TRBJ1-3; clone_size: NA; v_call: TRBV12-3/TRBV12-4; d_call: NA
cdr3_aa: CSVPGLGYNEQFF; cdr3_nt: TGCAGCGTTCCGGGACTGGGGTACAATGAGCAGTTCTTC; j_call: TRBJ2-1; clone_size: NA; v_call: TRBV29-1; d_call: NA
cdr3_aa: CASSIGGQVLGNTIYF; cdr3_nt: TGTGCCAGTAGTATAGGAGGGCAGGTCCTTGGAAACACCATATATTTT; j_call: TRBJ1-3; clone_size: once; v_call: TRBV19; d_call: NA
cdr3_aa: CASRTSGIYEQYF; cdr3_nt: TGCGCCAGCAGAACTAGCGGTATCTACGAGCAGTACTTC; j_call: TRBJ2-7; clone_size: NA; v_call: TRBV5-1; d_call: TRBD2
cdr3_aa: CASDSNRDLNTEAFF; cdr3_nt: TGTGCCAGCGACTCTAACAGGGATTTGAACACTGAAGCTTTCTTT; j_call: TRBJ1-1; clone_size: NA; v_call: TRBV28; d_call: NA
cdr3_aa: CASSSGTSEAFF; cdr3_nt: TGCGCCAGCAGTAGCGGGACGTCTGAAGCTTTCTTT; j_call: TRBJ1-1; clone_size: few; v_call: TRBV5-1; d_call: NA
cdr3_aa: CASSLVGSGYTF; cdr3_nt: TGTGCCAGCAGTTTAGTAGGGAGTGGCTACACCTTC; j_call: TRBJ1-2; clone_size: NA; v_call: TRBV12-3/TRBV12-4; d_call: NA
cdr3_aa: CATREFRNTEAFF; cdr3_nt: TGTGCCACCCGAGAGTTTCGGAACACTGAAGCTTTCTTT; j_call: TRBJ1-1; clone_size: NA; v_call: TRBV15; d_call: NA
cdr3_aa: CASSQELAYTDTQYF; cdr3_nt: TGTGCCAGCAGCCAGGAACTAGCGTACACAGATACGCAGTATTTT; j_call: TRBJ2-3; clone_size: NA; v_call: TRBV14; d_call: TRBD2
cdr3_aa: CASTVAQGYEQYF; cdr3_nt: TGTGCCAGTACCGTCGCTCAGGGCTACGAGCAGTACTTC; j_call: TRBJ2-7; clone_size: NA; v_call: TRBV19; d_call: NA
cdr3_aa: CASSATVNTEAFF; cdr3_nt: TGTGCCAGCAGCGCTACAGTGAACACTGAAGCTTTCTTT; j_call: TRBJ1-1; clone_size: NA; v_call: TRBV7-9; d_call: NA
cdr3_aa: CASSYQANTEAFF; cdr3_nt: TGTGCCAGCAGTTACCAGGCGAACACTGAAGCTTTCTTT; j_call: TRBJ1-1; clone_size: NA; v_call: TRBV6-5; d_call: NA
cdr3_aa: CASSNPGLAGGSSPDTQYF; cdr3_nt: TGTGCCAGCAGCAACCCGGGACTAGCGGGAGGTTCAAGTCCAGATACGCAGTATTTT; j_call: TRBJ2-3; clone_size: NA; v_call: TRBV7-2; d_call: TRBD2
cdr3_aa: CSVDPPGNTEAFF; cdr3_nt: TGCAGCGTTGATCCGCCAGGGAACACTGAAGCTTTCTTT; j_call: TRBJ1-1; clone_size: NA; v_call: TRBV29-1; d_call: NA
cdr3_aa: CASSPSGQGTGELFF; cdr3_nt: TGCGCCAGCAGCCCGTCAGGACAGGGTACCGGGGAGCTGTTTTTT; j_call: TRBJ2-2; clone_size: NA; v_call: TRBV5-1; d_call: TRBD1
cdr3_aa: CATSRPPAGGIGTIYF; cdr3_nt: TGTGCCACCAGCAGACCCCCAGCAGGGGGGATAGGCACCATATATTTT; j_call: TRBJ1-3; clone_size: once; v_call: TRBV15; d_call: TRBD1
cdr3_aa: CASSLTVNTEAFF; cdr3_nt: TGTGCCAGCAGCTTGACTGTGAACACTGAAGCTTTCTTT; j_call: TRBJ1-1; clone_size: few; v_call: TRBV5-6; d_call: NA